Each of the 17 T cell receptor beta chains below was sequenced from the same sample in a study of Tregs in tolerant kidney transplant recipients. TCRdb's table, derived via immunoSEQ multiplex PCR, lists solely in-frame clones and lacks some. The sample contains roughly 80,000 clones, about 91% of which appear only once. The input for sequencing was Tregs from blood, taken before the transplant. The origin of the receptors is a human donor who received a combined kidney and bone marrow transplant.

The V gene is TRBV5-7, the J gene TRBJ2-1; no firm D call. TRBV5-7 is noted as an ORF with a role that remains uncertain. The CDR3 covers 12 residues. Trimming removed 4 bases from V and 3 bases from J, with 5 bases in between. CDR3 in DNA: TGTGCCAGCAGCGTCTACTACAATGAGCAGTTCTTC. Translation: CASSVYYNEQFF.

DNA of the CDR3: TGTGCCAGCGGTCGGACATCAGAGACCCAGTACTTC. The encoded protein is CASGRTSETQYF. The genes are TRBV27 and TRBJ2-5; tentative D call: TRBD1 (5 bases). V lost 8 bases to trimming and J lost 4 bases, with 11 bases between them. Germline V gives CDR1 MNHEY, CDR2 SMNVEV (reference sequence). This CDR3 spans 12 amino acids.

Concerning this clone: The same CDR3 arises from other DNA sequences in this sample as well. The rearrangement links TRBV16 to TRBJ2-7; D call uncertain. The ends were cut back, 4 bases at V and 1 base at J, with 8 bases in the middle. CDR3 length equals 13 residues. Per the germline V gene, CDR1 is KGHSY and CDR2 is FQNENV. This CDR3 reads CASSRVSSYEQYF. CDR3 in DNA: TGTGCCAGCAGCCGTGTGTCGTCCTACGAGCAGTACTTC.

The CDR3 DNA reads as TGTGCCAGCAGTCGGACACAAACCTACAATGAGCAGTTCTTC. It codes for CASSRTQTYNEQFF. This chain joins TRBV7-9 and TRBJ2-1; a possible D gene is TRBD1 (5 bases). V lost 6 bases and J 2 bases, leaving 11 bases between the germline ends. The CDR3 runs to 14 residues. Germline CDR1 reads SEHNR; CDR2 reads FQNEAQ (reference sequence).

The rearrangement uses TRBV20-1 and TRBJ2-7; tentative D call: TRBD2 (6 bases). The CDR3 consists of 11 residues. The germline V gene has CDR1 DFQATT and CDR2 SNEGSKA (reference sequence). The CDR3 DNA reads as TGCCTCCCGGGCGGGAACTACGAGCAGTACTTC. It is translated as CLPGGNYEQYF.

The V and J genes are TRBV9 and TRBJ2-7, with 9 bases matching TRBD1. The CDR3 is made up of 16 amino acids. Germline trimming cut 0 bases from V and 1 base from J; bases unmatched to any gene: 5. In germline, CDR1 is SGDLS, CDR2 YYNGEE. This CDR3 is CASSVDPGTGSYEQYF. CDR3 sequence (DNA): TGTGCCAGCAGCGTAGACCCTGGGACAGGGTCCTACGAGCAGTACTTC.

The genes are TRBV4-2 and TRBJ2-7, with 8 nucleotides matching TRBD2. Trimming at V came to 0 bases and at J to 3 bases, leaving 13 bases not matched to a gene. CDR1 LGHNA and CDR2 YNFKEQ come from the germline V gene. The CDR3 is 18 amino acids. The CDR3 protein is CASSQEGPEAGVFYEQYF. CDR3 sequence (DNA): TGTGCCAGCAGCCAAGAAGGGCCTGAAGCGGGAGTCTTCTACGAGCAGTACTTC.

This sequence joins TRBV15 and TRBJ2-4; 9 bases agree with TRBD1. V lost 6 bases and J lost 7; bases outside the gene matches: 10. CDR3 length: 15 amino acids. CDR1 and CDR2 from the germline V gene are LNHNV and YYDKDF (reference sequence). The CDR3 reads CATSLLGTGTNIQYF. The CDR3 DNA reads TGTGCCACCAGTTTATTGGGGACAGGGACGAACATTCAGTACTTC.

The J gene is TRBJ2-6, the V gene TRBV7-8; tentatively, D is TRBD1 (6 bases). The CDR3 spans 21 residues. The V and J ends lost 1 base and 0 bases respectively, with 22 bases between them. Germline CDR1 is SGHVS and CDR2 is FQNEAQ. In nucleotides, the CDR3 is TGTGCCAGCAGCTTAGGACGGGACAACCTCCCCCTCCTCTCTGGGGCCAACGTCCTGACTTTC. Translation gives CASSLGRDNLPLLSGANVLTF.

The V and J genes are TRBV6-6 and TRBJ1-5; D is perhaps TRBD1 (5 bases). V was shortened by 2 bases and J by 4 bases, with 9 bases between the two germline ends. Germline values: CDR1 MNHNY, CDR2 SVGAGI (reference sequence). CDR3 size: 14 residues. CDR3 sequence (DNA): TGTGCCAGCAGTTACGGTGGGGGGAATCAGCCCCAGCATTTT. Translating it yields CASSYGGGNQPQHF.

The chain combines TRBV11-1 with TRBJ2-2; 12 bases are a match to TRBD2. This CDR3 contains 15 residues. V was clipped by 5 bases and J by 6 bases; unmatched bases: 4. Germline CDR1 is SGHAT and CDR2 is FQDESV (reference sequence). Here the CDR3 reads CASSRTSGVPGELFF. CDR3 in DNA: TGTGCCAGCAGCCGGACTAGCGGGGTGCCCGGGGAGCTGTTTTTT. The full variable domain, completed using reference TRBV11-1 and TRBJ2-2, is EAEVAQSPRYKITEKSQAVAFWCDPISGHATLYWYRQILGQGPELLVQFQDESVVDDSQLPKDRFSAERLKGVDSTLKIQPAELGDSAMYLCASSRTSGVPGELFFGEGSRLTVL.

The V and J genes are TRBV14 and TRBJ1-1; D might be TRBD1 (5 bases). CDR3 length equals 16 residues. V lost 4 bases to trimming and J lost 2 bases, with 17 bases between them. Germline loops: CDR1 SGHDN, CDR2 FVKESK. The CDR3 DNA reads as TGTGCCAGCAGCCCGGTGGGAGACAGAGTTAACACTGAAGCTTTCTTT. Translated: CASSPVGDRVNTEAFF.

A word on this clone: Other DNA sequences in the same sample also yield this CDR3. The V and J genes are TRBV5-1 and TRBJ2-1; D is unresolved. V was shortened by 5 bases and J by 9 bases, with 9 bases between the two germline ends. Germline V CDR1 and CDR2: SGHRS, YFSETQ. The CDR3 extends over 11 amino acids. The CDR3 DNA follows: TGCGCCAGCAGATTTGGAGTTGAGCAGTTCTTC. It yields the protein CASRFGVEQFF.

The chain recombines TRBV6-5 with TRBJ2-5; no clear D. V was shortened by 3 bases and J by 4 bases, with 18 bases between the two germline ends. This CDR3 comprises 16 residues. Germline CDR1 MNHEY, CDR2 SVGAGI. The CDR3 protein is CASSYGRSAVPETQYF. In nucleotides, the CDR3 is TGTGCCAGCAGTTATGGGCGCAGTGCTGTCCCAGAGACCCAGTACTTC.

J is TRBJ2-1 and V is TRBV10-3; D unresolved. The V gene's germline CDR1 is ENHRY and CDR2 SYGVKD. The ends were cut back, 10 bases at V and 4 bases at J, with 14 bases in the middle. CDR3 length: 13 residues. The CDR3 reads CATSAAGYNEQFF. In DNA form, the CDR3 reads TGTGCCACCTCAGCCGCAGGTTACAATGAGCAGTTCTTC.

The chain carries TRBV29-1 and TRBJ2-3, with 9 bases aligning to TRBD2. Germline V gene data show CDR1 as SQVTM and CDR2 as ANQGSEA. This CDR3 comprises 16 residues. V gave up 5 bases and J gave up 2 bases; unmatched junction bases: 11. The CDR3, as DNA: TGCAGCGTTCCAGGGGGGCTAGCGGGAAACACAGATACGCAGTATTTT. Translating gives CSVPGGLAGNTDTQYF.

The chain joins TRBV27 to TRBJ2-1; 9 bases agree with TRBD1. This CDR3 is built from 15 residues. Germline trimming cut 5 bases from V and 6 bases from J; bases unmatched to any gene: 8. Germline V gene data show CDR1 as MNHEY and CDR2 as SMNVEV (reference sequence). This CDR3 reads CASSLRQGESNEQFF. The CDR3 DNA reads as TGTGCCAGCAGTCTCCGACAGGGGGAGTCCAATGAGCAGTTCTTC.